Following are 28 T cell receptor beta chains from one sample sequenced in a study of cytomegalovirus exposure and HLA in healthy donors. The PCR used 60 Vbeta and 13 Jbeta primers. The assay was immunoSEQ multiplex PCR, and TCRdb's table has in-frame clones only and misses some. In the table there are 180,000 or so clones, 82% of which are singletons. Material: PBMCs. Receptors were obtained from a man aged 35 to 55 in good health and CMV-seronegative.

The chain couples TRBV21-1 to TRBJ2-1; TRBD2 reflects the table's D call only, with no check against the DNA. TRBV21-1 is designated a pseudogene. This CDR3 has 17 amino acids. CDR3 protein: CASSKGGRDTSYNEQFF. The CDR3, as DNA: TGTGCCAGCAGCAAAGGGGGGAGGGACACCTCCTACAATGAGCAGTTCTTC.

The rearrangement joins TRBV6-5 to TRBJ2-7; D is unclear. The CDR3 contains 14 residues. V lost 0 bases, J lost 1 base, and 7 bases lay in between. CDR1 and CDR2 from the germline V gene are MNHEY and SVGAGI. The CDR3 protein is CASSYSGSSYEQYF. CDR3 DNA: TGTGCCAGCAGTTACTCGGGCAGTTCCTACGAGCAGTACTTC.

The V and J genes are TRBV6-4 and TRBJ2-1; 10 bases agree with TRBD2. CDR1 and CDR2 from the germline V gene are MRHNA and SNTAGT. The ends lost 2 bases at V and 7 bases at J; junction bases unmatched: 5. The CDR3 spans 15 residues. The CDR3 DNA sequence: TGTGCCAGCAGTGACGAGGGACTAGCGTCGAATGAGCAGTTCTTC. It is translated as CASSDEGLASNEQFF.

J is TRBJ2-2 and V is TRBV19, with 7 bases fitting TRBD2. V trimming: 3 bases; J trimming: 7 bases; junction bases outside the gene matches: 11. This CDR3 has 16 residues. Germline values: CDR1 LNHDA, CDR2 SQIVND (reference sequence). The CDR3 is CASSIGGVVRGGELFF. Here the CDR3 DNA reads TGTGCCAGTAGTATTGGGGGGGTCGTACGGGGCGGGGAGCTGTTTTTT.

The chain joins TRBV30 to TRBJ2-3, with D perhaps TRBD2 (6 bases). In germline, CDR1 is GTSNPN, CDR2 SVGIG (reference sequence). The V and J ends lost 3 bases and 0 bases respectively, with 10 bases between them. This CDR3 has 14 amino acids. CDR3 nucleotides: TGTGCCTGGAGCGAAGGGACTAGCACAGATACGCAGTATTTT. Translation gives CAWSEGTSTDTQYF. Variable domain in full (rest from reference TRBV30 and TRBJ2-3): SQTIHQWPATLVQPVGSPLSLECTVEGTSNPNLYWYRQAAGRGLQLLFYSVGIGQISSEVPQNLSASRPQDRQFILSSKKLLLSDSGFYLCAWSEGTSTDTQYFGPGTRLTVL.

This chain links TRBV30 with TRBJ1-5; 7 bases map to TRBD1. This CDR3 spans 17 amino acids. Germline trimming cut 0 bases from V and 7 bases from J; bases unmatched to any gene: 15. Germline V lookup: CDR1 GTSNPN, CDR2 SVGIG (reference sequence). The CDR3 loop reads CAWSVPWGQRRGQPQHF. In DNA, the CDR3 is TGTGCCTGGAGTGTGCCCTGGGGACAGAGGCGAGGGCAGCCCCAGCATTTT.

The chain carries TRBV19 and TRBJ1-1; D uncertain. The CDR3 contains 14 residues. In germline, CDR1 is LNHDA, CDR2 SQIVND (reference sequence). The V gene lost 1 base and the J gene lost 1 base, with 7 bases spanning the gap. The CDR3 sequence: CASSIVAQNTEAFF. The CDR3 nucleotides are TGTGCCAGTAGTATAGTGGCACAGAACACTGAAGCTTTCTTT.

The DNA of the CDR3 is TGTGCCAGCAGCTCCCCGGGCAGGCGGGGGGACCCCTACAATGAGCAGTTCTTC. Protein product: CASSSPGRRGDPYNEQFF. The chain is built from TRBV11-2 and TRBJ2-1; TRBD2 agrees at 8 bases. The CDR3 is 18 amino acids. Germline-derived CDR1 and CDR2 are SGHAT and FQNNGV. The V gene end was trimmed by 4 bases and the J gene end by 2 bases; junction bases not matched to a gene: 13.

The rearrangement uses TRBV9 and TRBJ2-1, with 9 bases matching TRBD1. CDR1 and CDR2 from the germline V gene are SGDLS and YYNGEE. The CDR3 length is 18 residues. Trimming cost V 0 bases and J 8 bases; bases outside gene matches: 15. CDR3 amino acids: CASSVGGPGQGYHDEQFF. The DNA for the CDR3 is TGTGCCAGCAGCGTAGGAGGACCGGGACAGGGTTATCACGATGAGCAGTTCTTC.

CDR3 residues: CASSPQGNIQYF. CDR3 sequence (DNA): TGTGCCAGCAGCCCCCAGGGAAACATTCAGTACTTC. This chain links TRBV7-2 with TRBJ2-4; the D gene is possibly TRBD1 (5 bases). Germline lookup yields CDR1 SGHTA and CDR2 FQGNSA. The CDR3 is 12 residues long. Trimming stripped 5 bases from V and 6 bases from J, with 8 bases between.

In its sample, this clone was seen once. The rearrangement links TRBV19 to TRBJ1-1, with no clear D. Germline CDR1 and CDR2: LNHDA and SQIVND (reference sequence). CDR3 length: 14 amino acids. Trimming removed 2 bases from V and 0 bases from J, with 7 bases in between. This CDR3 is CASSINSMNTEAFF. Written as DNA, the CDR3 is TGTGCCAGTAGTATAAACAGCATGAACACTGAAGCTTTCTTT.

The chain employs TRBV19 and TRBJ2-2, with D perhaps matching TRBD1 (5 bases). Germline V CDR1 and CDR2: LNHDA, SQIVND (reference sequence). The V end lost 6 bases, the J end lost 1 base, and 12 bases lay between the germline ends. This CDR3 is built from 15 residues. CDR3 amino acids: CASSPSTGNTGELFF. Written as DNA, the CDR3 is TGTGCCAGTAGCCCGAGTACAGGGAACACCGGGGAGCTGTTTTTT. The whole variable domain, remainder taken from reference TRBV19 and TRBJ2-2, is DGGITQSPKYLFRKEGQNVTLSCEQNLNHDAMYWYRQDPGQGLRLIYYSQIVNDFQKGDIAEGYSVSREKKESFPLTVTSAQKNPTAFYLCASSPSTGNTGELFFGEGSRLTVL.

The V and J genes are TRBV27 and TRBJ1-1; 10 bases match TRBD1. Germline CDR1 MNHEY, CDR2 SMNVEV (reference sequence). The CDR3 contains 16 residues. With 4 bases clipped from V and 10 bases from J, the junction kept 15 bases outside the gene matches. CDR3 residues: CASSSPLRQGAGVAFF. The CDR3 DNA is TGTGCCAGCAGTTCCCCCCTGCGACAGGGGGCAGGAGTAGCTTTCTTT.

The chain couples TRBV4-3 to TRBJ1-4; D gene unclear. V shed 1 base and J shed 0 bases, with 9 bases lying between them. The CDR3 extends over 16 amino acids. Per the germline V gene, CDR1 is LGHNA and CDR2 is YSLEER. This chain's CDR3 is CASSQANPSTNEKLFF. The CDR3, as DNA: TGCGCCAGCAGCCAAGCTAACCCGTCAACTAATGAAAAACTGTTTTTT.

This clone was observed once. This rearrangement joins TRBV19 to TRBJ1-5, with 12 bases matching TRBD1. With V trimmed by 6 bases and J by 1 base, 13 bases remained unmatched. The CDR3 spans 19 residues. Germline V CDR1 and CDR2: LNHDA, SQIVND (reference sequence). The CDR3: CASRHSRGQGARSNQPQHF. The CDR3 DNA is TGTGCCAGTAGACATTCTCGGGGACAGGGGGCACGAAGCAATCAGCCCCAGCATTTT.

The V call is TRBV6-1, the J call TRBJ1-2; no reliable D call. CDR3 length: 14 amino acids. Germline loops: CDR1 MNHNS, CDR2 SASEGT. V was trimmed by 6 bases and J by 0 bases, leaving 11 bases between them. The CDR3 protein is CASRETAPNYGYTF. The CDR3, as DNA: TGTGCCAGCAGGGAGACGGCCCCTAACTATGGCTACACCTTC.

The genes are TRBV6-5 and TRBJ2-7, with D possibly being TRBD2 (7 bases). Trimming removed 6 bases from V and 7 bases from J, with 22 bases in between. The germline V gene encodes CDR1 MNHEY and CDR2 SVGAGI. The CDR3 has 15 amino acids. The CDR3, as DNA: TGTGCCAGCAGCCCTTGGGGGGGCCCGTCGGGGGAGCAGTACTTC. It encodes CASSPWGGPSGEQYF.

This chain uses TRBV6-5 with TRBJ2-4, with D perhaps TRBD2 (5 bases). V was pared by 8 bases and J by 0 bases, with 14 bases between. Per the germline V gene, CDR1 is MNHEY and CDR2 is SVGAGI. CDR3 size: 15 residues. Written as DNA, the CDR3 is TGTGCCAGCGGTCCCCTGCGGGTAGCCAAAAACATTCAGTACTTC. Encoded protein: CASGPLRVAKNIQYF.

The genes are TRBV15 and TRBJ1-5; 9 bases are shared with TRBD1. The junction had 1 base not matched to a gene; V was cut back by 5 bases and J by 2 bases. The CDR3 length is 14 residues. The germline V gene has CDR1 LNHNV and CDR2 YYDKDF (reference sequence). The CDR3 bases are TGTGCCACCAGCCGACAGGGGGGCAATCAGCCCCAGCATTTT. It codes for CATSRQGGNQPQHF. Drawing the rest from reference TRBV15 and TRBJ1-5, the complete variable domain is DAMVIQNPRYQVTQFGKPVTLSCSQTLNHNVMYWYQQKSSQAPKLLFHYYDKDFNNEADTPDNFQSRRPNTSFCFLDIRSPGLGDTAMYLCATSRQGGNQPQHFGDGTRLSIL.

This chain connects TRBV6-6 to TRBJ1-1; D remains ambiguous. Germline V lookup: CDR1 MNHNY, CDR2 SVGAGI (reference sequence). The CDR3 extends over 15 amino acids. Trimming left V 2 bases short and J 8 bases short, with 18 bases between. The CDR3 nucleotides are TGTGCCAGCAGTTACGGAGGCGGACGGATCCCAGAAGCTTTCTTT. Its translation: CASSYGGGRIPEAFF.

The rearrangement uses TRBV7-8 and TRBJ1-1; 9 nucleotides align to TRBD1. In germline, CDR1 is SGHVS, CDR2 FQNEAQ. This CDR3 has 15 residues. The ends lost 5 bases at V and 5 bases at J; junction bases unmatched: 9. The chain's CDR3 is CASSPGGQGRTEAFF. The CDR3 DNA is TGTGCCAGCAGCCCGGGGGGACAGGGTCGGACTGAAGCTTTCTTT. Full variable domain (outside the CDR3, taken from reference TRBV7-8 and TRBJ1-1): GAGVSQSPRYKVAKRGQDVALRCDPISGHVSLFWYQQALGQGPEFLTYFQNEAQLDKSGLPSDRFFAERPEGSVSTLKIQRTQQEDSAVYLCASSPGGQGRTEAFFGQGTRLTVV.

The V call is TRBV2, the J call TRBJ2-6, with 10 positions matching TRBD1. V was clipped by 6 bases and J by 2 bases; unmatched bases: 4. Germline CDR1 is SNHLY and CDR2 is FYNNEI. The CDR3 is 16 residues long. The CDR3 region is CASRETGGAGANVLTF. The CDR3 DNA sequence: TGTGCCAGCAGAGAGACAGGGGGCGCTGGGGCCAACGTCCTGACTTTC.

The chain combines TRBV29-1 with TRBJ2-7; 14 nucleotides align to TRBD2. The J segment lost 4 bases and the V segment lost 0 bases, leaving 5 bases of the junction unmatched. Germline loops: CDR1 SQVTM, CDR2 ANQGSEA. The CDR3 runs 16 residues. The CDR3 nucleotides read TGCAGCGTTGAAGATAGGACTAGCGGGGGGCCGTACGAGCAGTACTTC. This gives the protein CSVEDRTSGGPYEQYF.

The J gene is TRBJ2-2, the V gene TRBV11-3, with a tentative D call TRBD1 (5 bases). The V gene's germline CDR1 is SGHNT and CDR2 YENEEA. The CDR3 consists of 18 residues. V lost 2 bases to trimming and J lost 2 bases, with 18 bases between them. CDR3 bases: TGTGCCAGCAGCTTAAATCCTCGTAGGGGAATCAACACCGGGGAGCTGTTTTTT. Its translation: CASSLNPRRGINTGELFF. The full variable domain, rest sourced from reference TRBV11-3 and TRBJ2-2, is EAGVVQSPRYKIIEKKQPVAFWCNPISGHNTLYWYLQNLGQGPELLIRYENEEAVDDSQLPKDRFSAERLKGVDSTLKIQPAELGDSAVYLCASSLNPRRGINTGELFFGEGSRLTVL.

The chain uses TRBV4-1 and TRBJ2-7; 11 bases fit TRBD2. The germline V gene has CDR1 MGHRA and CDR2 YSYEKL. V was pared by 3 bases and J by 4 bases, with 5 bases of the junction left unmatched. The CDR3 spans 15 residues. The CDR3 protein is CASSQAGLAVYEQYF. CDR3 bases: TGCGCCAGCAGCCAGGCGGGACTAGCGGTTTACGAGCAGTACTTC.

The chain links TRBV5-1 to TRBJ1-2, with 9 nucleotides matching TRBD1. The J segment lost 8 bases and the V segment lost 3 bases, leaving 5 bases of the junction unmatched. Looked up from germline, CDR1 is SGHRS and CDR2 is YFSETQ. The CDR3 runs to 13 residues. This CDR3 is CASSSDRGGGYTF. The DNA of the CDR3 is TGCGCCAGCAGCTCGGACAGGGGAGGCGGCTACACCTTC.

In its sample, this clone was seen a few times. This chain joins TRBV19 and TRBJ2-3, with D uncertain. The CDR3 contains 14 residues. V was clipped by 4 bases and J by 0 bases, with 8 bases between them. The germline V gene encodes CDR1 LNHDA and CDR2 SQIVND (reference sequence). The CDR3 DNA sequence: TGTGCCAGTAGTAATTCAGCGAGCACAGATACGCAGTATTTT. This sequence encodes CASSNSASTDTQYF.

The chain uses TRBV18 and TRBJ2-3; 9 bases are shared with TRBD1. Trimming at V came to 6 bases and at J to 8 bases, leaving 12 bases not matched to a gene. The length of the CDR3 is 15 residues. Germline loops: CDR1 KGHSH, CDR2 LQKENI. In DNA, the CDR3 is TGTGCCAGCTCTCTCACCGGGACAGGGTCTGGTACGCAGTATTTT. Protein product: CASSLTGTGSGTQYF.